The 2 T cell receptor beta chains below come from one sample, sequenced in a study of blood T cell repertoires in COVID-19. Method: immunoSEQ multiplex PCR; TCRdb's copy keeps in-frame clones and lacks some. The data show more than 70,000 clones, 87% seen once. Sequenced: peripheral blood. The receptor source for this set is a woman aged 45-59 years with active or convalescent COVID-19.

CDR3 nucleotide sequence: TGCGCCAGCAAACTTGGTTTAGGTAGCGGGGGCGAGCAGTACTTC. Amino acid sequence: CASKLGLGSGGEQYF. The chain is built from TRBV5-1 and TRBJ2-7; 9 positions agree with TRBD2. CDR1 SGHRS and CDR2 YFSETQ come from the germline V gene. The V and J ends lost 6 bases and 6 bases, in that order; junction bases with no gene match: 13. The CDR3 runs to 15 residues.

The genes are TRBV2 and TRBJ1-1; 9 bases agree with TRBD1. In germline, CDR1 is SNHLY, CDR2 FYNNEI. The CDR3 sequence is 14 residues long. The V and J ends lost 5 bases and 4 bases, in that order; junction bases with no gene match: 5. CDR3 sequence: CASSTGGSVTEAFF. CDR3 DNA sequence: TGTGCCAGCAGTACAGGGGGCAGCGTCACTGAAGCTTTCTTT.